What follows are 10 T cell receptor beta chains derived from one specimen sequenced in a study of T cells in Graves' hyperthyroidism and ophthalmopathy. The CDR3 regions of TCR beta were amplified from RNA transcripts. Initially, a first-round RT-PCR of the TCR CDR3 employed the HTBI primer set. TCRdb fed the multiplex PCR reads into MiXCR, producing one record per CDR3 protein. The sample lists roughly 420,000 distinct CDR3 sequences; 15% to 17% were seen once. Sequenced material: blood. These receptors originate from a woman between 18 and 29 years old with Graves' hyperthyroidism.

This clonotype has a handful of counts. CDR3 sequence: CASSASTGPSANTIYF. The DNA for the CDR3 is TGTGCCAGCAGCGCCTCGACCGGGCCCTCTGCCAACACCATATATTTT. V usage is TRBV9 and J usage is TRBJ1-3; D remains ambiguous. V shed 3 bases and J shed 7 bases, with 20 bases lying between them. The CDR3 length is 16 residues. The V gene's germline CDR1 is SGDLS and CDR2 YYNGEE.

Many counts were recorded for this clonotype. The chain employs TRBV7-2 and TRBJ1-2, with D uncertain. Trimming left V 5 bases short and J 4 bases short, with 11 bases between. The CDR3 has 13 amino acids. Germline CDR1 and CDR2: SGHTA and FQGNSA. The CDR3 is CASSPLVSYGYTF. DNA for the CDR3: TGTGCCAGCAGCCCGCTAGTGTCCTATGGCTACACCTTC. Drawing the rest from reference TRBV7-2 and TRBJ1-2, the complete variable domain is GAGVSQSPSNKVTEKGKDVELRCDPISGHTALYWYRQSLGQGLEFLIYFQGNSAPDKSGLPSDRFSAERTGGSVSTLTIQRTQQEDSAVYLCASSPLVSYGYTFGSGTRLTVV.

This clonotype was seen ten or more times. The chain combines TRBV7-3 with TRBJ2-5; the D gene is possibly TRBD2 (7 bases). Trimming pared 5 bases from V and 1 base from J, leaving 14 bases between. Germline values: CDR1 SGHTA, CDR2 FQGTGA. CDR3 length: 15 residues. CDR3: CASSPGDYLQETQYF. DNA of the CDR3: TGTGCCAGCAGCCCAGGGGACTACCTCCAAGAGACCCAGTACTTC.

This clonotype was recorded once. The J gene is TRBJ2-7, the V gene TRBV4-1, with 9 bases that match TRBD2. CDR1 and CDR2 (germline): MGHRA, YSYEKL. The CDR3 has 15 amino acids. Trimming at V came to 2 bases and at J to 2 bases, leaving 4 bases not matched to a gene. This chain's CDR3 is CASSQLAGHTYEQYF. CDR3 sequence (DNA): TGCGCCAGCAGCCAACTAGCGGGACACACCTACGAGCAGTACTTC.

This clonotype was seen ten or more times. This chain connects TRBV7-9 to TRBJ2-3, with 7 nucleotides matching TRBD2. The J segment lost 2 bases and the V segment lost 4 bases, leaving 3 bases of the junction unmatched. The CDR3 spans 14 residues. Germline CDR1 is SEHNR and CDR2 is FQNEAQ (reference sequence). The CDR3 DNA reads as TGTGCCAGCAGCTACGGGACTATCACAGATACGCAGTATTTT. It encodes CASSYGTITDTQYF. The complete variable domain, with remaining parts taken from reference TRBV7-9 and TRBJ2-3, reads DTGVSQNPRHKITKRGQNVTFRCDPISEHNRLYWYRQTLGQGPEFLTYFQNEAQLEKSRLLSDRFSAERPKGSFSTLEIQRTEQGDSAMYLCASSYGTITDTQYFGPGTRLTVL.

The count of this clonotype is one. This may come from a read error, since a much larger clone is one base off. This sequence joins TRBV5-1 and TRBJ2-1, with 12 nucleotides matching TRBD2. Germline V CDR1 and CDR2: SGHRS, YFSETQ. The CDR3 is made up of 15 amino acids. CDR3 nucleotide sequence: TGCGCCGGCAGCGCTGGACTAGCGGGACAGGGTGAGCAGTTCTTC. This codes for CAGSAGLAGQGEQFF.

The gene calls are TRBV5-5 and TRBJ1-2; D is perhaps TRBD1 (6 bases). The V end lost 4 bases, the J end lost 2 bases, and 21 bases lay between the germline ends. Germline V lookup: CDR1 SGHKS, CDR2 YYEKEE (reference sequence). The CDR3 consists of 17 residues. The CDR3 sequence: CASSRRLNKGDNYGYTF. The DNA of the CDR3 is TGTGCCAGCAGCCGACGCCTGAACAAGGGGGACAACTATGGCTACACCTTC. Full variable domain (missing parts from reference TRBV5-5 and TRBJ1-2): DAGVTQSPTHLIKTRGQQVTLRCSPISGHKSVSWYQQVLGQGPQFIFQYYEKEERGRGNFPDRFSARQFPNYSSELNVNALLLGDSALYLCASSRRLNKGDNYGYTFGSGTRLTVV.

This clonotype was observed a handful of times. The genes are TRBV5-4 and TRBJ1-2; D unresolved. The CDR3 loop spans 15 amino acids. The germline V and J ends were trimmed by 0 bases and 2 bases, with 11 bases remaining between them. CDR1 is SGHNT and CDR2 is YYREEE in the germline V gene (reference sequence). CDR3 DNA sequence: TGTGCCAGCAGCTTGGTCCATCACGAGAACTATGGCTACACCTTC. Translated, it gives CASSLVHHENYGYTF.

This clonotype appeared a single time. This chain joins TRBV18 and TRBJ2-3; D remains unclear. V lost 2 bases, J lost 2 bases, and 5 bases lay in between. Looked up from germline, CDR1 is KGHSH and CDR2 is LQKENI. The CDR3 is made up of 13 amino acids. The CDR3 is CASSPEATDTQYF. CDR3 nucleotide sequence: TGTGCCAGCTCACCAGAGGCCACAGATACGCAGTATTTT.

This clonotype was seen many times. The J gene is TRBJ2-1, the V gene TRBV20-1, with D perhaps matching TRBD1 (7 bases). Per the germline V gene, CDR1 is DFQATT and CDR2 is SNEGSKA (reference sequence). CDR3 length: 14 amino acids. The CDR3 DNA reads as TGCAGCCAGGGGGGAAGGAGCTCCTACAATGAGCAGTTCTTC. It encodes CSQGGRSSYNEQFF.